This T cell receptor beta chain was identified during a study of CD8 T cells in acute hepatitis C reinfection. This CDR3 comprises 14 residues. The V gene end was trimmed by 4 bases and the J gene end by 6 bases; junction bases not matched to a gene: 6. Germline CDR1 and CDR2: MNHEY and SMNVEV (reference sequence). A single count supports this clone. The time point was: naive CD8 control sorted from an acute-time-point sample. Acute primary HCV infection: positive HCV RNA or antibody test after negative test within 24 weeks. Cells were stained for CD3, CD8 and CD45RO, excluding dead cells. Sequencing was performed with immunoSEQ multiplex PCR; in TCRdb, only in-frame clones are kept and a portion is missing. The data show approximately 39,000 clones, with about 83% seen just once and roughly 0.48% held by the top ten.

Sequenced input: naive CD8+ T cells from PBMCs. The source is a man in his thirties or forties with chronic hepatitis C. The chain combines TRBV27 with TRBJ1-5; 7 nucleotides align to TRBD1. The CDR3 sequence: CASSSLTGLQPQHF. The DNA of the CDR3 is TGTGCCAGCAGTTCCTTGACAGGGCTTCAGCCCCAGCATTTT.